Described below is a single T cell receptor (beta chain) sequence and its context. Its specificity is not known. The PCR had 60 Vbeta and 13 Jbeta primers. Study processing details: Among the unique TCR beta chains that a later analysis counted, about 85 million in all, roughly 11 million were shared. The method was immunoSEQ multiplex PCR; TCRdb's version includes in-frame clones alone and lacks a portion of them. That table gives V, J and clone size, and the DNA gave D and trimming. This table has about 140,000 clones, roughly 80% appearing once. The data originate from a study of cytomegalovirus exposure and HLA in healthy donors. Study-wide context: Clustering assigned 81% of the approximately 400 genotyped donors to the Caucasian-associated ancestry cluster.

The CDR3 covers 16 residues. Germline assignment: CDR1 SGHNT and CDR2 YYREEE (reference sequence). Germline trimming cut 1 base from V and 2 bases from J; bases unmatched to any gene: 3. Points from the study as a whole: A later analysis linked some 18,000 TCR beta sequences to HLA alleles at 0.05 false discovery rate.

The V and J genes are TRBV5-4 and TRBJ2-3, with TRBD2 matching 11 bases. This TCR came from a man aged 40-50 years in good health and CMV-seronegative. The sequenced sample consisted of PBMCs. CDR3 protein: CASSLKLAGATDTQYF. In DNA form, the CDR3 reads TGTGCCAGCAGCTTGAAACTAGCGGGGGCCACAGATACGCAGTATTTT.